This TCR beta chain came from a study of cytomegalovirus exposure and HLA in healthy donors. The CDR3 sequence is 14 residues long. CDR1 is MNHEY, CDR2 SMNVEV, per germline (reference sequence). After removal of 5 bases from V and 10 bases from J, the junction contained 6 bases not matched to a gene. Primers: 60 Vbeta forward and 13 Jbeta reverse. The repertoire was sequenced with immunoSEQ multiplex PCR; TCRdb's copy has only in-frame clones and lacks some. The table records about 120,000 clones, about three quarters of them present only once. The sample consisted of PBMCs. This clonotype was sampled from a woman in her 30s in good health and CMV-seropositive. The chain employs TRBV27 and TRBJ2-1; 12 nucleotides align to TRBD2. CDR3 protein: CASSPSGGAREQFF. Here the CDR3 DNA reads TGTGCCAGCAGTCCTAGCGGGGGGGCTAGGGAGCAGTTCTTC.